Sequencing of this T cell receptor beta chain was carried out in a study of blood T cell repertoires in COVID-19. The overall study: Whether acute or convalescent, the COVID-19 samples came from the United States, Italy and Spain. T cells, B-cell-depleted T cells, or PBMCs supplied cDNA or gDNA.

Unmatched junction bases numbered 11, after V lost 4 bases and J lost 6 bases. Germline V gene data show CDR1 as MDHEN and CDR2 as SYDVKM. This CDR3 is built from 17 residues. The study drew participants aged about 18 to 89 years from around 24 US areas. Cohort 3 donors counted as recovered after two negative PCRs, clearance, or resolved symptoms. Profiled with immunoSEQ multiplex PCR; TCRdb holds only in-frame clones, not every one. The table shows some 320,000 clones, with around nine tenths occurring only once. The TCR originated in a man aged 55-75 years who had recovered from COVID-19. This chain joins TRBV28 and TRBJ2-7, with 14 bases fitting TRBD2. Source material: PBMCs or T cells enriched from blood (not recorded which). The CDR3 bases are TGTGCCAGCAGTTCAGAGACTAGCGGGAGGGCCGTGGGCGAGCAGTACTTC. It is translated as CASSSETSGRAVGEQYF.